The entry that follows covers one T cell receptor (beta chain) sequence. The germline V and J ends were trimmed by 3 bases and 3 bases, with 15 bases remaining between them. Per the germline V gene, CDR1 is LGHDT and CDR2 is YNNKEL (reference sequence). The CDR3 has 16 residues. As originally analysed: It was from reference gene primer amplification that nucleated cell counts were estimated. The repertoire was sequenced with immunoSEQ multiplex PCR; TCRdb's copy has only in-frame clones and lacks some. V and J calls and clone size follow that table, whereas D and trimming were derived from the DNA. The table records about 88,000 clones, 55% to 80% of them present only once. These data belong to a study of blood T cell repertoires in COVID-19. About the research overall: T cells, B-cell-depleted T cells, or PBMCs provided the cDNA or gDNA that served as material.

Sample: peripheral blood. The V and J genes are TRBV3-1 (or the pseudogene TRBV3-2) and TRBJ2-1; D perhaps matches TRBD2 (5 bases). The clonotype was recovered from an older woman in a cohort sampled during active or convalescent COVID-19. The DNA for the CDR3 is TGTGCCAGCAGCCATTCCTTCCCGGGGTACTACAATGAGCAGTTCTTC. It yields the protein CASSHSFPGYYNEQFF.